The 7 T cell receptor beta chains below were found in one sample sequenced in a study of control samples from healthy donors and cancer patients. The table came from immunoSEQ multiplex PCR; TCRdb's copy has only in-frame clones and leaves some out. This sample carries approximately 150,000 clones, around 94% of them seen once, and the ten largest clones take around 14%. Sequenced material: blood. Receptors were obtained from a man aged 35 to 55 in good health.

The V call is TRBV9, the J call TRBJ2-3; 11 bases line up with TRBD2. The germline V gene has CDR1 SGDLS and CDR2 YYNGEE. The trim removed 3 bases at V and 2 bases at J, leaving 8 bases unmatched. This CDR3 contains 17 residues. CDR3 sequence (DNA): TGTGCCAGCAGCGATCTAGCGGGGGGTCTGGACACAGATACGCAGTATTTT. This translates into CASSDLAGGLDTDTQYF.

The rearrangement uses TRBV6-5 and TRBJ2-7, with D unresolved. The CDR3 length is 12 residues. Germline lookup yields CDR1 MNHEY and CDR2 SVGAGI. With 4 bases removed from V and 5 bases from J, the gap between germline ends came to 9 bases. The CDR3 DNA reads TGTGCCAGCAGTTTGACGGCCCACGAGCAGTACTTC. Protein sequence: CASSLTAHEQYF.

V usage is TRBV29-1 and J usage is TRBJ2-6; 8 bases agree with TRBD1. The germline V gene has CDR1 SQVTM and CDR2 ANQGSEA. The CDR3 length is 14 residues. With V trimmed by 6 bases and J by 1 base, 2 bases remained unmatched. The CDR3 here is CSVRQGSGANVLTF. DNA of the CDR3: TGCAGCGTAAGACAGGGGTCTGGGGCCAACGTCCTGACTTTC. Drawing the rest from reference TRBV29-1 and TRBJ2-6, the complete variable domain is SAVISQKPSRDICQRGTSLTIQCQVDSQVTMMFWYRQQPGQSLTLIATANQGSEATYESGFVIDKFPISRPNLTFSTLTVSNMSPEDSSIYLCSVRQGSGANVLTFGAGSRLTVL.

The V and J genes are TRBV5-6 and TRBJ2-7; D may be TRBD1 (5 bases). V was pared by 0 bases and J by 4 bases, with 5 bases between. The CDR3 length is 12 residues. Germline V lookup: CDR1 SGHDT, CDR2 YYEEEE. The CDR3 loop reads CASSLGQYEQYF. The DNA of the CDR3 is TGTGCCAGCAGCTTGGGACAGTACGAGCAGTACTTC.

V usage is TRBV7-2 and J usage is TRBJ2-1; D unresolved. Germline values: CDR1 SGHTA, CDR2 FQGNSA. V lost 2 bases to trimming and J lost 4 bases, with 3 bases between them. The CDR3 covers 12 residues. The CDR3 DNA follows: TGTGCCAGCAGCTTACCATACAATGAGCAGTTCTTC. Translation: CASSLPYNEQFF.

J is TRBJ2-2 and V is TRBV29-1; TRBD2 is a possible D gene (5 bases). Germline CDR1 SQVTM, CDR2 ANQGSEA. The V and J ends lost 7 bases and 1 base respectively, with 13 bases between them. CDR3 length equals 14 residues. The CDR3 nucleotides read TGCAGCGCTAGGAGAGGGATGAACACCGGGGAGCTGTTTTTT. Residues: CSARRGMNTGELFF.

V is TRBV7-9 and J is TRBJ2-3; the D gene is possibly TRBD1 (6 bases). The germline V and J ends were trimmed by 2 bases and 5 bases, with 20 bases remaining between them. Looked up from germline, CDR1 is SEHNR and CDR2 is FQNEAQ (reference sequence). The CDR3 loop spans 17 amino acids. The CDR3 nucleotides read TGTGCCAGCAGCTTAATGTCAGGGGCGAGCGCCGGAGATACGCAGTATTTT. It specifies CASSLMSGASAGDTQYF.